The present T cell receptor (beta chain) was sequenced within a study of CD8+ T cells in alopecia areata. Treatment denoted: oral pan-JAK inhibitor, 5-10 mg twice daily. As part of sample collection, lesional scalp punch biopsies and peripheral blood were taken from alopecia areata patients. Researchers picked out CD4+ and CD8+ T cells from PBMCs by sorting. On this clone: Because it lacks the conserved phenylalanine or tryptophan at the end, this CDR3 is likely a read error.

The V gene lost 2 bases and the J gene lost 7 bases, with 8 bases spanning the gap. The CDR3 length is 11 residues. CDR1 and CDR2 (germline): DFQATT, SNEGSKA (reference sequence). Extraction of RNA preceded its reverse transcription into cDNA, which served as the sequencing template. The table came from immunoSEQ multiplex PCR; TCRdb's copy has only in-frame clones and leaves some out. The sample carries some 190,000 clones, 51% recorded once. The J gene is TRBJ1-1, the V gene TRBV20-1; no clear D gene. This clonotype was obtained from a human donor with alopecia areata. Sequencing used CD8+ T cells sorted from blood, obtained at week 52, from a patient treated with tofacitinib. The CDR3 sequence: CSARPRGEAFL. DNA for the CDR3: TGCAGTGCTAGACCCCGGGGTGAAGCTTTCCTT.